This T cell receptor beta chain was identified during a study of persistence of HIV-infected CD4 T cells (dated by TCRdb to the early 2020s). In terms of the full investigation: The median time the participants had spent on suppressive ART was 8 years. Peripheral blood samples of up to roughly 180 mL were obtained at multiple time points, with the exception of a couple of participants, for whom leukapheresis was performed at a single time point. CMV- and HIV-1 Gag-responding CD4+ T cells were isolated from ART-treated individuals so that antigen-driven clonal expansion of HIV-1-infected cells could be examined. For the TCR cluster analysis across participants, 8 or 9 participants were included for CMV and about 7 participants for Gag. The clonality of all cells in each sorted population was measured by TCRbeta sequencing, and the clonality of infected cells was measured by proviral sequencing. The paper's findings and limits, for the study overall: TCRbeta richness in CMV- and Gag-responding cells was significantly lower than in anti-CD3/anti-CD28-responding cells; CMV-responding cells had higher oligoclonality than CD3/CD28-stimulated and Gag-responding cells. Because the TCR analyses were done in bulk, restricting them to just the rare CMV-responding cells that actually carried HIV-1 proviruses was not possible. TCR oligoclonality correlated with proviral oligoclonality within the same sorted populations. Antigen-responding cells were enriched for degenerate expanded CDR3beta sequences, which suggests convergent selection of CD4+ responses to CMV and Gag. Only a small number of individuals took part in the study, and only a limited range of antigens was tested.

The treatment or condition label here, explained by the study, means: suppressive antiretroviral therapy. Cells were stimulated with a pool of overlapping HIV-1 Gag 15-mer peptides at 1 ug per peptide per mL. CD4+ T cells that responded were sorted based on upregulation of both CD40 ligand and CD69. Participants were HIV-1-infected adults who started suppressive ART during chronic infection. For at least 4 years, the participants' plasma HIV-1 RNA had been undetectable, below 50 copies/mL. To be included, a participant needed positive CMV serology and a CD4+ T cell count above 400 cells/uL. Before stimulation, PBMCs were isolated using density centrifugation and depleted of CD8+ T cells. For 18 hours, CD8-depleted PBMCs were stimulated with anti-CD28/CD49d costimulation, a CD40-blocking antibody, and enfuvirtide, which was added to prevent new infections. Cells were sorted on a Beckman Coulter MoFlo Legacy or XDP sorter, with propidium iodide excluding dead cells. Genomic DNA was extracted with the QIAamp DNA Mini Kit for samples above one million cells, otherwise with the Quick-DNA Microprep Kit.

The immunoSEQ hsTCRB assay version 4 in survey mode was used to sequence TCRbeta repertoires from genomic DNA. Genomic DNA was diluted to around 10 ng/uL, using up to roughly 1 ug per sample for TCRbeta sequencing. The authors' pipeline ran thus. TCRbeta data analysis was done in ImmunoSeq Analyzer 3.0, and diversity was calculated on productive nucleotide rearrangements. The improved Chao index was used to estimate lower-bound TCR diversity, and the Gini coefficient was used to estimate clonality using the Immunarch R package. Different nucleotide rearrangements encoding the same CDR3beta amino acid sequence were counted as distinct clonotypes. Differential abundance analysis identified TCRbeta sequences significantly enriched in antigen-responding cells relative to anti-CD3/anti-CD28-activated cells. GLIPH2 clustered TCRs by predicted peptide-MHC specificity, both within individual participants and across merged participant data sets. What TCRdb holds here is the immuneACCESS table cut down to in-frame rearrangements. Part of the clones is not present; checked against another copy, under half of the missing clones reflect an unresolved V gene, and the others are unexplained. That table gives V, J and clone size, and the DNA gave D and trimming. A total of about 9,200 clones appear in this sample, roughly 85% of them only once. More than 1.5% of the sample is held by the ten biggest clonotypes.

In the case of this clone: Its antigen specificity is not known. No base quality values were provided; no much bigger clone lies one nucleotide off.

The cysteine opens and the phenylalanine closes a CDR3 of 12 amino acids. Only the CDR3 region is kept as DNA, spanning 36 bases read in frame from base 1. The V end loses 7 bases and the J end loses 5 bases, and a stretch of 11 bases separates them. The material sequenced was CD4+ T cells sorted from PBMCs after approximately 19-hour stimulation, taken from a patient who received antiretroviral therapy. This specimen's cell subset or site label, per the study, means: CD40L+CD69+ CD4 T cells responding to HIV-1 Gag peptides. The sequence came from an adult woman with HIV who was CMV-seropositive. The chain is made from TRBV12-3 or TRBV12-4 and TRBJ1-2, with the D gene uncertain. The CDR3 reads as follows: CASTKTEYGYTF. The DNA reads TGTGCCAGCACCAAAACTGAATATGGCTACACCTTC.